Given below is one T cell receptor beta chain in context. Its cognate antigen is unknown. The sample originates from a study of Graves' ophthalmopathy and Graves' hyperthyroidism. Study conclusions and caveats: A majority of expanded thyroid clonotypes exceeding 0.001 frequency were likewise present in blood.

The hyperthyroidism patients, aged 18 to 65, had been newly diagnosed, with under 2 months' duration. This CDR3 has 17 residues. V was shortened by 5 bases and J by 0 bases, with 14 bases between the two germline ends. Germline CDR1 MDHEN, CDR2 SYDVKM. RNA transcripts provided the template for amplifying TCR beta CDR3 regions. A first-round RT-PCR used HTBI primers, followed by a second-round multiplex PCR. TCRdb reprocessed the multiplex PCR reads with MiXCR, giving one entry per CDR3 protein. The profile shows 620,000 or so distinct CDR3 sequences, 22% of them singletons. The chain has TRBV28 and TRBJ2-6; no clear D. Sample: peripheral blood. The source of this sequence is a young woman with stable Graves' hyperthyroidism. Some clones in this sample may be carry-over from other donors' samples. The CDR3 loop reads CASSKGASSSGANVLTF. Here the CDR3 DNA reads TGTGCCAGCAGTAAGGGCGCGTCCAGCTCTGGGGCCAACGTCCTGACTTTC.